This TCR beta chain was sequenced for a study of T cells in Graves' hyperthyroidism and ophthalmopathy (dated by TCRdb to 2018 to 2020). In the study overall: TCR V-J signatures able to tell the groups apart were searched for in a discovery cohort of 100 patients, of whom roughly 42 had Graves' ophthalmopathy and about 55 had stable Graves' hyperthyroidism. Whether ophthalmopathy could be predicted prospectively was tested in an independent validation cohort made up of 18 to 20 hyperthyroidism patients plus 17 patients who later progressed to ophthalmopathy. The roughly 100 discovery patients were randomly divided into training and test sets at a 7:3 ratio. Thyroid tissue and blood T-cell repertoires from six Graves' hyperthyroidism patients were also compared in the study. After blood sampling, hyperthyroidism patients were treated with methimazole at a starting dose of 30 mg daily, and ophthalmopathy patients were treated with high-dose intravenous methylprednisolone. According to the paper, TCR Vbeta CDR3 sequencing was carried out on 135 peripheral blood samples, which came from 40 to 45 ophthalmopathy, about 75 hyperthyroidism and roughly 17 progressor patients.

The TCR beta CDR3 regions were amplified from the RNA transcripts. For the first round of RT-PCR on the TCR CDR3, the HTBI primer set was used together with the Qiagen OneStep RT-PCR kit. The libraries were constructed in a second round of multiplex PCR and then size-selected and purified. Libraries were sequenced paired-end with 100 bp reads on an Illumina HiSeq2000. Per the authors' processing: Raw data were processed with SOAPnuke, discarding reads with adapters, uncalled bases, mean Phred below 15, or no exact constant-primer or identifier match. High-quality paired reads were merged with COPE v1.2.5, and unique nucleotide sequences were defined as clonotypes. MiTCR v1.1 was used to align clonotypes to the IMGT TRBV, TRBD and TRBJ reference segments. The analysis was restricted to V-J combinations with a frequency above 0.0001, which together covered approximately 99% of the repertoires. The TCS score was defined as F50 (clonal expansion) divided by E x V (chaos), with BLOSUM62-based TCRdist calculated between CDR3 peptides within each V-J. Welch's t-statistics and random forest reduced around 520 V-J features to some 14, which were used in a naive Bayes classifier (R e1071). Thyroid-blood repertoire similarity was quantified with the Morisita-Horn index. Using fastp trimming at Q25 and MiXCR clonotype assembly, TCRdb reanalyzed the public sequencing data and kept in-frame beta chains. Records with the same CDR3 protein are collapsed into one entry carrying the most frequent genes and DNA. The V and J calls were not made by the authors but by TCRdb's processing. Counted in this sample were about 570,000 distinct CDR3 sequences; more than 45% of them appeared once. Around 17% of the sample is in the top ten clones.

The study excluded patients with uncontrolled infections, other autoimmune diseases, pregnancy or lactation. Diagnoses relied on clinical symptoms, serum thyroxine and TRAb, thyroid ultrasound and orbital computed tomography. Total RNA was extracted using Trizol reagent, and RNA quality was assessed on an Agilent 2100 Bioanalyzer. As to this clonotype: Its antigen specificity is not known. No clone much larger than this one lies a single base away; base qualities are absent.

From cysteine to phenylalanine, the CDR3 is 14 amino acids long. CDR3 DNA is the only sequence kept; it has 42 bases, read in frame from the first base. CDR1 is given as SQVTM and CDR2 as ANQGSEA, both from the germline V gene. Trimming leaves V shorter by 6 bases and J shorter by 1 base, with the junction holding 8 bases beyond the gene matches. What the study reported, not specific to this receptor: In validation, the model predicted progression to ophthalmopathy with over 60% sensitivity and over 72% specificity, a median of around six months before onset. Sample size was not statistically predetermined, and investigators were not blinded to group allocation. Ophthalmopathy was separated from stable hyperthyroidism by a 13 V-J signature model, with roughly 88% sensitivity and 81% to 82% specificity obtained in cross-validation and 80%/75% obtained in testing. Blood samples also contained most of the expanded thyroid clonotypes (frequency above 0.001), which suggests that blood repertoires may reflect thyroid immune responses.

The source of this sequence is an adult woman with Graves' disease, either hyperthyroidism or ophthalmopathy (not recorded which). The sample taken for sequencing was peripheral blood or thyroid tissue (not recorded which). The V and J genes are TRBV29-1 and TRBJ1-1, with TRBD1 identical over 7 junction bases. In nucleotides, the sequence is TGCAGCGTCGCCGGGACAGTCGAGAACACTGAAGCTTTCTTT. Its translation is CSVAGTVENTEAFF.